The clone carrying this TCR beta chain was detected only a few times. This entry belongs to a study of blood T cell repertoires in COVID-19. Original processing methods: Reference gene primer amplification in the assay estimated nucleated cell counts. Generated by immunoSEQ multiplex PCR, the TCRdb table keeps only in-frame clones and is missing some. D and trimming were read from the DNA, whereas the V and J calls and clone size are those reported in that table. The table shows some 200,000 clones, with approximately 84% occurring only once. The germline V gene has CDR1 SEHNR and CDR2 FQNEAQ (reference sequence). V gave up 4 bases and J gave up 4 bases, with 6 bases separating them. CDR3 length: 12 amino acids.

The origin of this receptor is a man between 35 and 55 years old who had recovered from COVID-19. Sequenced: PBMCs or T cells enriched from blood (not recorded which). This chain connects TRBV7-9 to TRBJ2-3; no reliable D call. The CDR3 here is CASSSGADTQYF. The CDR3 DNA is TGTGCCAGCAGCTCCGGTGCAGATACGCAGTATTTT. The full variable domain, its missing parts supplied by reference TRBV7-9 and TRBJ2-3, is DTGVSQNPRHKITKRGQNVTFRCDPISEHNRLYWYRQTLGQGPEFLTYFQNEAQLEKSRLLSDRFSAERPKGSFSTLEIQRTEQGDSAMYLCASSSGADTQYFGPGTRLTVL.